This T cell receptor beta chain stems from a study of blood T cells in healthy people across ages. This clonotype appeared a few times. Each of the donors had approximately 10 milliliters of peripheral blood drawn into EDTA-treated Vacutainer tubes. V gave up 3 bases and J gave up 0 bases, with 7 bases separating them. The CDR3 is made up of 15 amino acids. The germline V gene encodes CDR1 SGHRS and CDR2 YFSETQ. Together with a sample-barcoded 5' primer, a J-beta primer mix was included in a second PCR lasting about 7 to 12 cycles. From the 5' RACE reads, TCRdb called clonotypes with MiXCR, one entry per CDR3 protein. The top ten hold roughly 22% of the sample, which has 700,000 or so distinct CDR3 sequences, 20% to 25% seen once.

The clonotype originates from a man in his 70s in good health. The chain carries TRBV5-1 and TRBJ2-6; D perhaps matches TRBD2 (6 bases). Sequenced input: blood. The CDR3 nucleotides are TGCGCCAGCAGCTGGAGGGGCTCTGGGGCCAACGTCCTGACTTTC. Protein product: CASSWRGSGANVLTF.